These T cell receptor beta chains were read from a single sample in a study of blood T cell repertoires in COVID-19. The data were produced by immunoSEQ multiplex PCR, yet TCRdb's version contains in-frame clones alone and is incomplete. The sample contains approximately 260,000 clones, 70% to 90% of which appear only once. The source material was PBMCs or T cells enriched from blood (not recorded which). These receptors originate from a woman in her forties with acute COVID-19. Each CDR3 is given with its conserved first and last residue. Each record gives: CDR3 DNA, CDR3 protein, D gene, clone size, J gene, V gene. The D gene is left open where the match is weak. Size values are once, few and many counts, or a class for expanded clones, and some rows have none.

cdr3_nt: TGTGCCAGCAGGGGAGACAGGGGAGAGACCCAGTACTTC
cdr3_aa: CASRGDRGETQYF
d_call: TRBD1
clone_size: NA
j_call: TRBJ2-5
v_call: TRBV2

cdr3_nt: TGTGCCAGCAGCTTACTTGTCGCGGGAGGGGAGCAGTTCTTC
cdr3_aa: CASSLLVAGGEQFF
d_call: TRBD2
clone_size: NA
j_call: TRBJ2-1
v_call: TRBV11-3

cdr3_nt: TGCGCCAGCAGCCTGGACAGGGGCGACACCGGGGAGCTGTTTTTT
cdr3_aa: CASSLDRGDTGELFF
d_call: TRBD1
clone_size: once
j_call: TRBJ2-2
v_call: TRBV5-1

cdr3_nt: TGTGCCAGTACGGGAGATTGGGGAGAGACCCAGTACTTC
cdr3_aa: CASTGDWGETQYF
d_call: NA
clone_size: NA
j_call: TRBJ2-5
v_call: TRBV19

cdr3_nt: TGTGCCACCAGTGATTTGGAGTCGACAGGGTCGAGAGGCGGGGAGCTGTTTTTT
cdr3_aa: CATSDLESTGSRGGELFF
d_call: TRBD1
clone_size: NA
j_call: TRBJ2-2
v_call: TRBV24-1

cdr3_nt: TGTGCCAGCAGCCAACCCGGGACAGGGAATTCACCCCTCCACTTT
cdr3_aa: CASSQPGTGNSPLHF
d_call: TRBD1
clone_size: NA
j_call: TRBJ1-6
v_call: TRBV4-2

cdr3_nt: TGTGCCAGCAGTGAGCAGGACAGCTACAATGAGCAGTTCTTC
cdr3_aa: CASSEQDSYNEQFF
d_call: NA
clone_size: NA
j_call: TRBJ2-1
v_call: TRBV6-1

cdr3_nt: TGCGCCAGCAGCTTGGCCCCGACTAGCGGGATGGATGAGCAGTTCTTC
cdr3_aa: CASSLAPTSGMDEQFF
d_call: TRBD2
clone_size: NA
j_call: TRBJ2-1
v_call: TRBV5-1

cdr3_nt: TGTGCCAGCAGCTTTGATAGCGGGAGCTACAATGAGCAGTTCTTC
cdr3_aa: CASSFDSGSYNEQFF
d_call: TRBD2
clone_size: NA
j_call: TRBJ2-1
v_call: TRBV11-3

cdr3_nt: TGTGCCAGCAGCTTAGCGGGACTAGGTTACGAGCAGTACTTC
cdr3_aa: CASSLAGLGYEQYF
d_call: TRBD2
clone_size: once
j_call: TRBJ2-7
v_call: TRBV7-8

cdr3_nt: TGCAGCGTCCCCCTTACTAGCGGGAGTTATGAGCAGTTCTTC
cdr3_aa: CSVPLTSGSYEQFF
d_call: TRBD2
clone_size: NA
j_call: TRBJ2-1
v_call: TRBV29-1

cdr3_nt: TGTGCCAGCAGTTTAGGCAGCTATGGCTACACCTTC
cdr3_aa: CASSLGSYGYTF
d_call: NA
clone_size: NA
j_call: TRBJ1-2
v_call: TRBV12-3/TRBV12-4

cdr3_nt: TGTGCCAGTAGTATGGGGGCGTCTGGAAACACCATATATTTT
cdr3_aa: CASSMGASGNTIYF
d_call: NA
clone_size: NA
j_call: TRBJ1-3
v_call: TRBV19

cdr3_nt: TGCGCCAGCAGCATACCCGGGACTAGCGGGAGTCGTATTTCCGATGAGCAGTTCTTC
cdr3_aa: CASSIPGTSGSRISDEQFF
d_call: TRBD2
clone_size: NA
j_call: TRBJ2-1
v_call: TRBV5-1

cdr3_nt: TGCAGCGTTGTAATGTCGTCCACTGAAGCTTTCTTT
cdr3_aa: CSVVMSSTEAFF
d_call: NA
clone_size: few
j_call: TRBJ1-1
v_call: TRBV29-1

cdr3_nt: TGTGCCACCAGCAGTGCTGGACAGGGGGCGGGGAATTCACCCCTCCACTTT
cdr3_aa: CATSSAGQGAGNSPLHF
d_call: TRBD1
clone_size: NA
j_call: TRBJ1-6
v_call: TRBV15

cdr3_nt: TGCGCCAGCAGCTTAACCGGGACAGGGTTGACTGGGGCCAACGTCCTGACTTTC
cdr3_aa: CASSLTGTGLTGANVLTF
d_call: TRBD1
clone_size: NA
j_call: TRBJ2-6
v_call: TRBV5-1

cdr3_nt: TGTGCCAGCAGCTTAGCAGGGGGCAATCAGCCCCAGCATTTT
cdr3_aa: CASSLAGGNQPQHF
d_call: NA
clone_size: once
j_call: TRBJ1-5
v_call: TRBV7-2

cdr3_nt: TGCAGCGTTGAAGACTTCTCCTACAATGAGCAGTTCTTC
cdr3_aa: CSVEDFSYNEQFF
d_call: NA
clone_size: NA
j_call: TRBJ2-1
v_call: TRBV29-1

cdr3_nt: TGTGCCAGCAGTCCCAGACAGGGCAAAAGCAATCAGCCCCAGCATTTT
cdr3_aa: CASSPRQGKSNQPQHF
d_call: TRBD1
clone_size: NA
j_call: TRBJ1-5
v_call: TRBV28

cdr3_nt: TGTGCCAGCAGCTTAGGGGCAGAAGAGACCCAGTACTTC
cdr3_aa: CASSLGAEETQYF
d_call: NA
clone_size: NA
j_call: TRBJ2-5
v_call: TRBV11-3

cdr3_nt: TGTGCCAGCAGCCCACGGGGACTAGGTGAGGGTCCAGATACGCAGTATTTT
cdr3_aa: CASSPRGLGEGPDTQYF
d_call: TRBD2
clone_size: NA
j_call: TRBJ2-3
v_call: TRBV11-2

cdr3_nt: TGTGCCAGCCAACCGGGACTAGGTGTCGACATTCAGTACTTC
cdr3_aa: CASQPGLGVDIQYF
d_call: TRBD2
clone_size: NA
j_call: TRBJ2-4
v_call: TRBV2

cdr3_nt: TGTGCCAGCAGCCCCACAGGGGGCCCTGGGGCCAACGTCCTGACTTTC
cdr3_aa: CASSPTGGPGANVLTF
d_call: TRBD1
clone_size: NA
j_call: TRBJ2-6
v_call: TRBV3-1/TRBV3-2